The present entry profiles one T cell receptor beta chain with its context. Trimming stripped 8 bases from V and 5 bases from J, with 18 bases between. Germline loops: CDR1 MNHEY, CDR2 SVGAGI. This CDR3 region has 14 residues. The sample comes from a study of blood T cell repertoires in COVID-19. This table comes from immunoSEQ multiplex PCR, and its TCRdb copy is limited to in-frame clones, with some not included. The data hold roughly 100,000 clones, with roughly 92% observed a single time. The origin of this receptor is a woman in her fifties or sixties with COVID-19, enrolled during active disease. The sequencing input was peripheral blood. This rearrangement joins TRBV6-5 to TRBJ1-1; tentative D call: TRBD1 (6 bases). CDR3 residues: CASFDGQIITEAFF. CDR3 coding DNA: TGTGCCAGCTTCGACGGACAGATCATAACTGAAGCTTTCTTT.